This passage covers 32 T cell receptor beta chains from one sample sequenced in a study of blood T cell repertoires in COVID-19. Sequenced by immunoSEQ multiplex PCR; TCRdb stores in-frame clones only, minus some. The sample contains more than 200,000 clones, 86% of which appear only once. Sequencing used peripheral blood. Source of these receptors: a woman between 45 and 65 years old with COVID-19, enrolled during active disease.

The gene calls are TRBV11-2 and TRBJ1-2; 7 bases agree with TRBD1. Germline V lookup: CDR1 SGHAT, CDR2 FQNNGV. V shed 1 base, J shed 0 bases, and the junction held 11 bases outside the gene matches. The CDR3 sequence is 18 residues long. The CDR3 loop is CASSLGSTRDRSNYGYTF. The CDR3 DNA is TGTGCCAGCAGCTTAGGATCTACCCGGGACAGATCTAACTATGGCTACACCTTC.

The chain employs TRBV19 and TRBJ1-5; D is perhaps TRBD1 (5 bases). Germline CDR1 is LNHDA and CDR2 is SQIVND (reference sequence). V was pared by 6 bases and J by 4 bases, with 10 bases between. This CDR3 is 13 amino acids long. CDR3 sequence reads: CASRGAGNQPQHF. The CDR3, as DNA: TGTGCCAGTAGAGGGGCGGGGAATCAGCCCCAGCATTTT.

The V call is TRBV11-2, the J call TRBJ1-1; D remains ambiguous. Germline CDR1 reads SGHAT; CDR2 reads FQNNGV. This CDR3 comprises 12 residues. The V end was cut by 8 bases, the J end by 6 bases, with 13 bases between. CDR3 sequence: CASGGNIPEAFF. The CDR3 DNA reads TGTGCCAGCGGAGGCAACATCCCTGAAGCTTTCTTT.

This sequence joins TRBV2 and TRBJ2-6, with TRBD2 as a possible D gene (6 bases). The CDR3 runs 18 residues. The V end was cut by 3 bases, the J end by 0 bases, with 15 bases between. Per germline, CDR1 SNHLY and CDR2 FYNNEI. CDR3 bases: TGTGCCAGCAGTGAGGAGGGGATCGCTGCCTCTGGGGCCAACGTCCTGACTTTC. It specifies CASSEEGIAASGANVLTF.

The rearrangement links TRBV27 to TRBJ1-4, with a possible D match to TRBD1 (5 bases). Germline values: CDR1 MNHEY, CDR2 SMNVEV (reference sequence). Between the trimmed V and J ends, which lost 6 bases and 3 bases, there was a span of 14 bases. The CDR3 is 15 amino acids. Written as DNA, the CDR3 is TGTGCCAGCAGACGATTGGGGCCCTCTAATGAAAAACTGTTTTTT. Its translation: CASRRLGPSNEKLFF.

This chain joins TRBV4-1 and TRBJ2-3; D remains unclear. Germline-derived CDR1 and CDR2 are MGHRA and YSYEKL. V lost 0 bases to trimming and J lost 0 bases, with 10 bases between them. CDR3 size: 16 residues. CDR3 sequence: CASSQDRALSTDTQYF. The CDR3, as DNA: TGCGCCAGCAGCCAAGATCGTGCTCTAAGCACAGATACGCAGTATTTT.

This sequence joins TRBV28 and TRBJ1-1; D may be TRBD1 (6 bases). The CDR3 runs to 15 residues. With 2 bases removed from V and 0 bases from J, the gap between germline ends came to 10 bases. Germline V gives CDR1 MDHEN, CDR2 SYDVKM. DNA for the CDR3: TGTGCCAGCAGTTTAATGGGGGCTCTGAACACTGAAGCTTTCTTT. Translated: CASSLMGALNTEAFF.

The chain is built from TRBV28 and TRBJ2-6; no clear D gene. The CDR3 contains 13 residues. Looked up from germline, CDR1 is MDHEN and CDR2 is SYDVKM. The V end lost 5 bases, the J end lost 7 bases, and 9 bases lay between the germline ends. This CDR3 reads CASSMGPANVLTF. CDR3 DNA: TGTGCCAGCAGTATGGGCCCTGCCAACGTCCTGACTTTC. Full variable domain (missing parts from reference TRBV28 and TRBJ2-6): DVKVTQSSRYLVKRTGEKVFLECVQDMDHENMFWYRQDPGLGLRLIYFSYDVKMKEKGDIPEGYSVSREKKERFSLILESASTNQTSMYLCASSMGPANVLTFGAGSRLTVL.

This chain joins TRBV7-2 and TRBJ2-2, with 8 bases identical to TRBD1. J gave up 3 bases and V 3 bases, and 6 bases lay outside the gene matches. Per the germline V gene, CDR1 is SGHTA and CDR2 is FQGNSA. The CDR3 sequence is 16 residues long. DNA for the CDR3: TGTGCCAGCAGCTTCCGACAGGGGCCTCACACCGGGGAGCTGTTTTTT. As protein: CASSFRQGPHTGELFF.

This chain connects TRBV7-8 to TRBJ1-1; 9 bases line up with TRBD1. The CDR3 spans 14 residues. The ends lost 0 bases at V and 6 bases at J; junction bases unmatched: 2. The germline V gene encodes CDR1 SGHVS and CDR2 FQNEAQ. CDR3 amino acids: CASSLAGQGAEAFF. The CDR3 coding sequence is TGTGCCAGCAGCTTAGCGGGACAGGGAGCTGAAGCTTTCTTT.

This sequence joins TRBV7-3 and TRBJ2-6; D unresolved. The germline gives CDR1 SGHTA, CDR2 FQGTGA. V dropped 2 bases and J dropped 1 base, with 6 bases sitting between them. The CDR3 has 15 amino acids. The DNA for the CDR3 is TGTGCCAGCAGCTTAGCCAGTTCTGGGGCCAACGTCCTGACTTTC. Translation: CASSLASSGANVLTF.

This chain uses TRBV5-4 with TRBJ2-7; 9 bases fit TRBD1. The CDR3 has 14 residues. Germline V lookup: CDR1 SGHNT, CDR2 YYREEE (reference sequence). The V gene end was trimmed by 1 base and the J gene end by 4 bases; junction bases not matched to a gene: 3. CDR3 bases: TGTGCCAGCAGCTTGAAGGACAGGGGTTACGAGCAGTACTTC. Translating it yields CASSLKDRGYEQYF.

J is TRBJ1-1 and V is TRBV5-1; D is undetermined. CDR1 SGHRS and CDR2 YFSETQ come from the germline V gene. The CDR3 sequence is 13 residues long. Deletions cut 4 bases from V and 0 bases from J, with 7 bases between. CDR3 protein: CASSRLVNTEAFF. For the CDR3, the DNA is TGCGCCAGCAGCAGGCTAGTGAACACTGAAGCTTTCTTT.

This clone has a handful of counts. The chain is built from TRBV30 and TRBJ1-5, with D perhaps TRBD1 (6 bases). Germline V CDR1 and CDR2: GTSNPN, SVGIG (reference sequence). The CDR3 contains 13 residues. V lost 2 bases and J 4 bases, leaving 9 bases between the germline ends. The CDR3 bases are TGTGCCTGGAGTCCCCAGGGGAATCAGCCCCAGCATTTT. This translates into CAWSPQGNQPQHF. Complete variable domain (other parts from reference TRBV30 and TRBJ1-5): SQTIHQWPATLVQPVGSPLSLECTVEGTSNPNLYWYRQAAGRGLQLLFYSVGIGQISSEVPQNLSASRPQDRQFILSSKKLLLSDSGFYLCAWSPQGNQPQHFGDGTRLSIL.

The chain employs TRBV11-3 and TRBJ1-1, with D unclear. The CDR3 is 13 residues long. V was trimmed by 1 base and J by 6 bases, leaving 9 bases between them. Germline-derived CDR1 and CDR2 are SGHNT and YENEEA. Here the CDR3 reads CASSLVPGSEAFF. The CDR3 DNA sequence: TGTGCCAGCAGCTTAGTTCCGGGATCTGAAGCTTTCTTT.

This chain connects TRBV29-1 to TRBJ2-2, with D maybe TRBD2 (5 bases). CDR3 length: 14 amino acids. The ends were cut back, 3 bases at V and 4 bases at J, with 12 bases in the middle. CDR1 is SQVTM, CDR2 ANQGSEA, per germline. The CDR3 bases are TGCAGCGTTGAGGGCCGACGGGGCACCGGGGAGCTGTTTTTT. Translation gives CSVEGRRGTGELFF.

V is TRBV11-2 and J is TRBJ1-2, with D possibly matching TRBD1 (6 bases). Trimming stripped 4 bases from V and 4 bases from J, with 16 bases between. This CDR3 contains 15 residues. Per germline, CDR1 SGHAT and CDR2 FQNNGV. The CDR3 is CASSWLQRGSYGYTF. The CDR3 coding sequence is TGTGCCAGCAGCTGGCTCCAGAGGGGGAGCTATGGCTACACCTTC.

The CDR3 DNA is TGTGCCAGCAGCCCCCTTAGTGGGGCTAGCGGGGATTACAATGAGCAGTTCTTC. Translating gives CASSPLSGASGDYNEQFF. The J gene is TRBJ2-1, the V gene TRBV11-2; 9 bases line up with TRBD2. The CDR3 has 18 amino acids. V dropped 5 bases and J dropped 4; count of bases not matched to a gene: 15. CDR1 and CDR2 (germline): SGHAT, FQNNGV.

The rearrangement links TRBV7-8 to TRBJ2-1; possible D gene TRBD1, 7 bases. V was pared by 8 bases and J by 0 bases, with 14 bases between. The V gene's germline CDR1 is SGHVS and CDR2 FQNEAQ. The length of the CDR3 is 15 residues. CDR3 loop: CASRGGDSSYNEQFF. CDR3 DNA sequence: TGTGCCAGCCGAGGAGGGGACAGCTCCTACAATGAGCAGTTCTTC.

V gene TRBV3-1 (or the pseudogene TRBV3-2) combines with J gene TRBJ2-5; 9 nucleotides match TRBD2. The CDR3 sequence is 16 residues long. V was clipped by 0 bases and J by 4 bases; unmatched bases: 6. Germline V gene sequence: CDR1 LGHDT, CDR2 YNNKEL (reference sequence). The CDR3 nucleotides are TGTGCCAGCAGCCAAGACGTGGCGGGGGGGCGAGAGACCCAGTACTTC. It is translated as CASSQDVAGGRETQYF.

The chain is built from TRBV5-8 and TRBJ2-4, with D possibly being TRBD1 (6 bases). Germline assignment: CDR1 SGHTS and CDR2 YDEGEE. The V end was cut by 0 bases, the J end by 0 bases, with 13 bases between. CDR3 length: 17 amino acids. For the CDR3, the DNA is TGTGCCAGCAGCTTGGCCCAGGGGCCACTAGCCAAAAACATTCAGTACTTC. Its protein is CASSLAQGPLAKNIQYF. Filled out from reference TRBV5-8 and TRBJ2-4, the complete variable domain reads EAGVTQSPTHLIKTRGQQATLRCSPISGHTSVYWYQQALGLGLQFLLWYDEGEERNRGNFPPRFSGRQFPNYSSELNVNALELEDSALYLCASSLAQGPLAKNIQYFGAGTRLSVL.

V gene TRBV20-1 combines with J gene TRBJ2-7; D is perhaps TRBD1 (6 bases). CDR3 length: 14 residues. Between the trimmed V and J ends, which lost 3 bases and 7 bases, there was a span of 19 bases. The germline gives CDR1 DFQATT, CDR2 SNEGSKA (reference sequence). The CDR3 loop reads CSASSGQWKAEQYF. The CDR3 DNA reads as TGCAGTGCTAGTTCCGGACAGTGGAAAGCGGAGCAGTACTTC.

This chain connects TRBV2 to TRBJ2-7; TRBD2 agrees at 8 bases. Trimming took 6 bases from V and 2 from J; bases not matched to a gene: 9. The CDR3 length is 15 residues. Germline lookup yields CDR1 SNHLY and CDR2 FYNNEI. DNA for the CDR3: TGTGCCAGCAGCCCAGCGGGGGCGGCAACCTACGAGCAGTACGTC. It codes for CASSPAGAATYEQYV.

This chain joins TRBV20-1 and TRBJ1-4, with D perhaps TRBD1 (6 bases). The CDR3 has 14 amino acids. The germline V gene has CDR1 DFQATT and CDR2 SNEGSKA (reference sequence). V lost 3 bases, J lost 8 bases, and 16 bases lay in between. This CDR3 is CSASPGQLGEKLFF. The DNA for the CDR3 is TGCAGTGCTAGTCCCGGACAGCTGGGGGAAAAACTGTTTTTT.

The rearrangement uses TRBV19 and TRBJ1-6, with 8 bases matching TRBD1. The germline V gene encodes CDR1 LNHDA and CDR2 SQIVND (reference sequence). The junction had 11 bases not matched to a gene; V was cut back by 8 bases and J by 5 bases. The CDR3 loop spans 16 amino acids. Written as DNA, the CDR3 is TGTGCCAGTCGTGGGACAGGACAGCGCCATAATTCACCCCTCCACTTT. This codes for CASRGTGQRHNSPLHF.

This chain links TRBV4-2 with TRBJ1-5; a weak D match, TRBD1 (5 bases). The germline gives CDR1 LGHNA, CDR2 YNFKEQ. The CDR3 extends over 14 amino acids. V was trimmed by 4 bases and J by 7 bases, leaving 14 bases between them. CDR3 loop: CASSRLGGKQPQHF. CDR3 coding DNA: TGTGCCAGCAGCCGACTCGGGGGGAAACAGCCCCAGCATTTT.

The gene calls are TRBV6-6 and TRBJ2-3; a weak D match, TRBD2 (7 bases). The CDR3 totals 14 residues. V was clipped by 5 bases and J by 6 bases, with 15 bases between them. Germline assignment: CDR1 MNHNY and CDR2 SVGAGI (reference sequence). Here the CDR3 DNA reads TGTGCCAGCAGTCCACGGGGGGCCGGGGATACGCAGTATTTT. Translated: CASSPRGAGDTQYF.

Only one count was recorded for this clone. The V call is TRBV19, the J call TRBJ1-1, with D perhaps matching TRBD1 (6 bases). CDR3 length: 14 residues. The V end lost 6 bases, the J end lost 5 bases, and 16 bases lay between the germline ends. The germline CDR1 and CDR2 sequences are LNHDA and SQIVND (reference sequence). The CDR3 coding sequence is TGTGCCAGTAGCCCTCAGGGGTTAGAGACTGAAGCTTTCTTT. This codes for CASSPQGLETEAFF.

The table lists this clone with a few counts. This chain connects TRBV5-6 to TRBJ2-1; 7 bases are a match to TRBD1. This CDR3 has 15 residues. V dropped 4 bases and J dropped 0; count of bases not matched to a gene: 4. Germline-derived CDR1 and CDR2 are SGHDT and YYEEEE. CDR3 protein: CASSPGQSSYNEQFF. CDR3 DNA sequence: TGTGCCAGCAGCCCGGGACAGAGCTCCTACAATGAGCAGTTCTTC.

V is TRBV7-3 and J is TRBJ2-1; 12 positions agree with TRBD2. Germline-derived CDR1 and CDR2 are SGHTA and FQGTGA. V lost 3 bases and J lost 8; bases outside the gene matches: 5. The CDR3 covers 15 residues. This CDR3 reads CASSFLAGGIYEQFF. In nucleotides, the CDR3 is TGTGCCAGCAGCTTTCTAGCGGGGGGGATTTATGAGCAGTTCTTC.

J is TRBJ2-3 and V is TRBV27; 7 positions match TRBD1. V lost 6 bases and J lost 3; bases outside the gene matches: 3. The CDR3 sequence is 13 residues long. The germline V gene encodes CDR1 MNHEY and CDR2 SMNVEV (reference sequence). The CDR3 nucleotides are TGTGCCAGCAGCCGGGACAGAACAGATACGCAGTATTTT. Its protein is CASSRDRTDTQYF.

The gene calls are TRBV3-1 (or the pseudogene TRBV3-2) and TRBJ1-1, with 8 bases that match TRBD1. There are 16 residues in the CDR3. Germline V gene data show CDR1 as LGHDT and CDR2 as YNNKEL (reference sequence). Trimming took 8 bases from V and 5 from J; bases not matched to a gene: 16. CDR3 DNA sequence: TGTGCCAGCCGTATGGGGGTCGGACAGGGTAGTACTGAAGCTTTCTTT. Translating gives CASRMGVGQGSTEAFF.